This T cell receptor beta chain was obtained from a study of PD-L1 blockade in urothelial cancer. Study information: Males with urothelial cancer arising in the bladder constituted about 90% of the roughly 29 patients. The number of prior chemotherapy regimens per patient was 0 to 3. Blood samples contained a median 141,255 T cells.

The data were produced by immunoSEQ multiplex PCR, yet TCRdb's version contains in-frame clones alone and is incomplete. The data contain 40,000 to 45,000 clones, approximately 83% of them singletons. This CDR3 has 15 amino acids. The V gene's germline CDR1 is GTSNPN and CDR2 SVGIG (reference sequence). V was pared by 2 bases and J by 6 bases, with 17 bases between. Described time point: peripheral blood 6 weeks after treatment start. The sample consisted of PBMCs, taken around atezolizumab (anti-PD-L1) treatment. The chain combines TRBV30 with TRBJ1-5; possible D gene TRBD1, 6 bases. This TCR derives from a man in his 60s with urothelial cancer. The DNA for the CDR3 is TGTGCCTGGAGTATATCAGCGGGGGCAGGTCAGCCCCAGCATTTT. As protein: CAWSISAGAGQPQHF.